A selection of T cell receptor beta chains follows, all from one sample in a study of blood T cell repertoires in COVID-19. Only in-frame clones appear in the TCRdb table, and some are missing; sequencing was by immunoSEQ multiplex PCR. The repertoire holds over 200,000 clones, with approximately 83% as singletons. Material: peripheral blood. The receptors come from a woman in her 30s who had recovered from COVID-19. Both conserved end residues are part of each CDR3. Each record gives: clone size, CDR3 length, J gene, D gene, V gene, CDR3 protein, CDR3 DNA. The D gene is left open where the match is weak. A row's size may be missing; if present it is once, few, many or a size class.

>once|15|TRBJ2-7|TRBD2|TRBV29-1
CSGSGSGGYPYEQYF
TGCAGCGGCTCGGGTAGCGGGGGGTACCCCTACGAGCAGTACTTC
>-|13|TRBJ1-1|-|TRBV21-1
CASSSPRDTEAFF
TGTGCCAGCAGCTCCCCGAGGGACACTGAAGCTTTCTTT
>-|14|TRBJ2-7|-|TRBV5-1
CASSLGAVSYEQYF
TGCGCCAGCAGCTTGGGGGCAGTCTCCTACGAGCAGTACTTC
>many|13|TRBJ1-1|-|TRBV5-1
CASSFGAGTEAFF
TGCGCCAGCAGCTTTGGCGCGGGGACTGAAGCTTTCTTT
>-|21|TRBJ2-6|-|TRBV3-1/TRBV3-2
CASNQEVVVVHFGSGANVLTF
TGTGCCAGCAACCAAGAGGTAGTTGTTGTCCATTTCGGTTCTGGGGCCAACGTCCTGACTTTC
>-|15|TRBJ2-1|TRBD1|TRBV15
CATSSSGTGINEQFF
TGTGCCACCAGCAGCTCCGGGACAGGGATCAATGAGCAGTTCTTC
>-|14|TRBJ2-2|-|TRBV2
CASSEAGGTGELFF
TGTGCCAGCAGTGAAGCAGGGGGCACCGGGGAGCTGTTTTTT
>-|16|TRBJ2-3|TRBD2|TRBV7-2
CASSPFVSSGTDTQYF
TGTGCCAGCAGCCCCTTCGTGTCTAGCGGAACAGATACGCAGTATTTT
>-|12|TRBJ1-1|-|TRBV2
CASTIWEAEAFF
TGTGCCAGCACGATATGGGAGGCTGAAGCTTTCTTT
>-|16|TRBJ2-5|TRBD2|TRBV6-6
CASSYGVAGGEETQYF
TGTGCCAGCAGTTACGGAGTAGCGGGGGGAGAGGAGACCCAGTACTTC
>-|15|TRBJ2-7|TRBD1|TRBV5-1
CASSLVGTGRFEQYF
TGCGCCAGCAGCTTGGTCGGGACAGGGAGGTTCGAGCAGTACTTC
>few|14|TRBJ1-1|TRBD1|TRBV7-2
CASSPGTVNTEAFF
TGTGCCAGCAGCCCAGGGACAGTAAACACTGAAGCTTTCTTT
>once|18|TRBJ2-3|TRBD2|TRBV4-3
CASSQDRGLAGFTDTQYF
TGCGCCAGCAGCCAAGACCGGGGACTAGCGGGGTTTACAGATACGCAGTATTTT
>-|11|TRBJ2-7|-|TRBV20-1
CSAKGLGEQYF
TGCAGTGCGAAGGGGTTAGGCGAGCAGTACTTC
>-|14|TRBJ2-3|-|TRBV5-4
CASSWRGETDTQYF
TGTGCCAGCAGCTGGAGGGGCGAGACAGATACGCAGTATTTT
>few|16|TRBJ2-2|-|TRBV11-3
CASSLLRGPNTGELFF
TGTGCCAGCAGCTTATTGCGGGGGCCGAACACCGGGGAGCTGTTTTTT
>-|16|TRBJ1-1|-|TRBV7-8
CASSLAIGEGNTEAFF
TGTGCCAGCAGCTTAGCAATAGGAGAGGGTAACACTGAAGCTTTCTTT
>-|17|TRBJ1-6|TRBD1|TRBV23-1
CASHLKDAGTGNSPLHF
TGCGCCAGCCACCTTAAGGACGCCGGGACAGGGAATTCACCCCTCCACTTT
>once|14|TRBJ1-2|-|TRBV19
CASSIPYRADGYTF
TGTGCCAGTAGTATCCCGTACAGGGCGGATGGCTACACCTTC
>-|20|TRBJ2-3|TRBD1|TRBV19
CASSVNSGTGKSYSTDTQYF
TGTGCCAGTAGTGTTAACTCCGGGACAGGCAAATCTTATAGCACAGATACGCAGTATTTT
>-|15|TRBJ2-3|-|TRBV14
CASSHQGRGTDTQYF
TGTGCCAGCAGCCACCAGGGTAGAGGCACAGATACGCAGTATTTT
>-|13|TRBJ1-2|-|TRBV6-4
CASSGDNGYGYTF
TGTGCCAGCAGTGGCGACAACGGCTATGGCTACACCTTC
>-|14|TRBJ2-7|TRBD1|TRBV30
CATFSGTGGVEQYF
TGTGCCACCTTTTCCGGGACAGGGGGCGTCGAGCAGTACTTC
>-|14|TRBJ2-5|TRBD2|TRBV5-4
CASSLQSGGETQYF
TGTGCCAGCAGCTTGCAGTCGGGGGGGGAGACCCAGTACTTC
>-|14|TRBJ2-1|-|TRBV5-1
CASSFSPTGNEQFF
TGCGCCAGCAGCTTTTCCCCGACTGGCAATGAGCAGTTCTTC
>-|15|TRBJ1-1|-|TRBV25-1
CASSDQGRGVTEAFF
TGTGCCAGCAGTGACCAGGGGCGAGGGGTTACTGAAGCTTTCTTT
>-|14|TRBJ2-4|TRBD2|TRBV28
CASMQRGTKNIQYF
TGTGCCAGCATGCAGCGGGGGACCAAAAACATTCAGTACTTC
>-|14|TRBJ2-1|-|TRBV13
CASSFWDIYNEQFF
TGTGCCAGCAGCTTCTGGGACATCTACAATGAGCAGTTCTTC
>-|14|TRBJ1-1|-|TRBV9
CASSVRAENTEAFF
TGTGCCAGCAGCGTGAGGGCCGAGAACACTGAAGCTTTCTTT
>-|15|TRBJ1-3|-|TRBV7-2
CASSRPGVRGNTIYF
TGTGCCAGCAGCCGGCCGGGGGTGCGTGGAAACACCATATATTTT
>-|16|TRBJ1-4|-|TRBV3-1/TRBV3-2
CASSQATWGGDEKLFF
TGTGCCAGCAGCCAGGCGACCTGGGGGGGCGATGAAAAACTGTTTTTT
>-|16|TRBJ1-1|TRBD1|TRBV5-1
CASSLGTGALNTEAFF
TGCGCCAGCAGCCTCGGGACAGGGGCTCTGAACACTGAAGCTTTCTTT
>once|13|TRBJ2-7|-|TRBV2
CASRRDSSYEQYF
TGTGCCAGCAGGCGGGACTCCTCCTACGAGCAGTACTTC
>-|13|TRBJ2-5|-|TRBV7-3
CASSFRAQETQYF
TGTGCCAGCAGCTTCCGAGCTCAAGAGACCCAGTACTTC
>-|18|TRBJ2-1|TRBD2|TRBV3-1/TRBV3-2
CASSQGTSGGLTYNEQFF
TGTGCCAGCAGCCAAGGGACTAGCGGGGGCCTTACCTACAATGAGCAGTTCTTC
>-|16|TRBJ2-1|TRBD2|TRBV19
CASSIREGSSYNEQFF
TGTGCCAGTAGTATAAGGGAGGGAAGCTCCTACAATGAGCAGTTCTTC
>-|14|TRBJ2-3|-|TRBV6-2/TRBV6-3
CASSVGHSTDTQYF
TGTGCCAGCAGTGTGGGACATAGCACAGATACGCAGTATTTT
>once|17|TRBJ1-2|-|TRBV7-2
CASSLEGSIGGSYGYTF
TGTGCCAGCAGCTTAGAAGGTAGCATAGGGGGTAGCTATGGCTACACCTTC
>-|14|TRBJ1-6|-|TRBV27
CASSTGILNSPLHF
TGTGCCAGCAGCACAGGGATTTTGAATTCACCCCTCCACTTT